These T cell receptor beta chains were read from a single sample in a study of T cell responses to AZD1222 COVID-19 vaccine. The data were produced by immunoSEQ multiplex PCR, yet TCRdb's version contains in-frame clones alone and is incomplete. The data contain around 110,000 clones, roughly 92% of them singletons. The input for sequencing was peripheral blood, taken on day 0 of AZD1222 vaccination. These receptors were obtained from an adult in good health. Both conserved end residues are part of each CDR3. Fields, in order: clone size, J gene, D gene, V gene, CDR3 DNA, CDR3 protein. D genes are given only for firm matches. Clone size is shown for a subset of rows, as once, few, many or a class of expanded clone.

once TRBJ2-3 - TRBV7-9 TGTGCCAGCAGCTTAGCGAGGGCGGCAGATACGCAGTATTTT CASSLARAADTQYF
- TRBJ1-2 - TRBV10-3 TGTGCCATCACGAGCGGAAACTATGGCTACACCTTC CAITSGNYGYTF
- TRBJ2-7 TRBD1 TRBV5-1 TGCGCCAGCAGCGCGGGACAGGGGGCGATCCACGAGCAGTACTTC CASSAGQGAIHEQYF
- TRBJ1-1 - TRBV27 TGTGCCAGCAGTCCCGGTCAGGTCAGGCCGGCGAACACTGAAGCTTTCTTT CASSPGQVRPANTEAFF
once TRBJ1-2 - TRBV28 TGTGCCAGCAGTTCCAGCAGCTATGGCTACACCTTC CASSSSSYGYTF
- TRBJ1-2 TRBD1 TRBV9 TGTGCCAGCAGCGGCGAGGGGGCAGGGGCTAACTATGGCTACACCTTC CASSGEGAGANYGYTF
once TRBJ2-3 - TRBV4-3 TGCGCCAGCAGCCAAGCCCCAGCTAGCACAGATACGCAGTATTTT CASSQAPASTDTQYF
- TRBJ2-3 - TRBV6-1 TGTGCCAGCCGTGATACAGGGCGGGGCACAGATACGCAGTATTTT CASRDTGRGTDTQYF
- TRBJ1-1 - TRBV1 TGCACCAGCAGCCAGATAGGACGGGACAGGGGGCGATCAGGGTTGGAAGCTTTCTTT CTSSQIGRDRGRSGLEAFF
few TRBJ1-5 TRBD1 TRBV15 TGTGCCACCAGCAGAGACCGGGACAGGGGCAATCAGCCCCAGCATTTT CATSRDRDRGNQPQHF
- TRBJ2-1 - TRBV13 TGTGCCAGCAGCTCATGGACACGAAGCTCCTACAATGAGCAGTTCTTC CASSSWTRSSYNEQFF
- TRBJ1-1 TRBD1 TRBV30 TGTGCCTGGATCAGGGGGTTGGAAGCTTTCTTT CAWIRGLEAFF
- TRBJ1-4 - TRBV12-3/TRBV12-4 TGTGCCAGCAGTTCCGCAACTAATGAAAAACTGTTTTTT CASSSATNEKLFF
- TRBJ2-1 TRBD2 TRBV6-5 TGTGCCAGCAGCCGCGGGAGTAAGTACAATGAGCAGTTCTTC CASSRGSKYNEQFF
- TRBJ1-3 TRBD1 TRBV7-8 TGTGCCAGCAGCTTAAACCCAGGGGGCTTCTCTGGAAACACCATATATTTT CASSLNPGGFSGNTIYF
- TRBJ1-2 - TRBV2 TGTGCCAGCACCGATCCGGGCACTAAAGGCTACACCTTC CASTDPGTKGYTF
- TRBJ2-3 - TRBV7-2 TGTGCCAGCAGCTTAAATGCGCCACCCACAGATACGCAGTATTTT CASSLNAPPTDTQYF
- TRBJ1-1 TRBD1 TRBV6-5 TGTGCCAGCACGTCGACAGGGGGCGGCACTGAAGCTTTCTTT CASTSTGGGTEAFF
- TRBJ2-4 - TRBV4-1 TGCGCCAGCAGCCAAGGGAGGTCGTTCGGCAGGGTCAAAAACATTCAGTACTTC CASSQGRSFGRVKNIQYF
- TRBJ1-2 TRBD1 TRBV6-1 TGTGCCAGCAGTGAATTTCCCTTTGGTCAGGGGGCGAACTCTGGCTACACCTTC CASSEFPFGQGANSGYTF
- TRBJ1-1 TRBD1 TRBV19 TGTGCCAGTAGTGTCGGACAGGGTGACACTGAAGCTTTCTTT CASSVGQGDTEAFF
few TRBJ2-7 TRBD2 TRBV3-1/TRBV3-2 TGTGCCAGCAGCCATTCTAGCGGGGGGTACGAGCAGTACTTC CASSHSSGGYEQYF
- TRBJ2-4 - TRBV9 TGTGCCAGCAGCGCCTACAGGGGGGGAGCCAAAAACATTCAGTACTTC CASSAYRGGAKNIQYF
- TRBJ2-1 - TRBV2 TGTGCCAGCCGGTATATTGCGGGGCAGTTCTTC CASRYIAGQFF
- TRBJ1-1 - TRBV6-6 TGTGCCAGCAGTTACTCGACCGGGGTGAGAGAAGCTTTCTTT CASSYSTGVREAFF